These 14 T cell receptor beta chains were all obtained from the same sample, sequenced in a study of spatial heterogeneity in lung cancer. TCRdb re-called the 5' RACE reads with MiXCR, one entry per CDR3 protein. Of about 38,000 distinct CDR3 sequences in the sample, roughly 5.6% were seen once. The time point denotes: sample taken at primary tumor resection. In each case, whole RNA from tumor, nontumor lung or frozen PBMC was sequenced unsorted. The source material was PBMCs, sampled at surgery. These receptors all stem from a female donor with early-stage non-small cell lung cancer.

This clonotype was detected many times. This rearrangement joins TRBV14 to TRBJ2-7; D unclear. Germline CDR1 reads SGHDN; CDR2 reads FVKESK. This CDR3 has 12 amino acids. Trimming took 3 bases from V and 3 from J, leaving 6 bases between them. CDR3 in amino acids: CASSQGNYEQYF. As DNA, the CDR3 is TGTGCCAGCAGCCAGGGAAACTACGAGCAGTACTTC.

This clonotype was counted only a few times. This chain uses TRBV7-3 with TRBJ1-1, with 10 bases lining up with TRBD1. The CDR3 totals 14 residues. The germline V gene has CDR1 SGHTA and CDR2 FQGTGA. V shed 5 bases and J 4 bases; nucleotides not matched to a gene: 4. Here the CDR3 reads CASSPGTGVTEAFF. CDR3 nucleotides: TGTGCCAGCAGCCCCGGGACAGGGGTCACTGAAGCTTTCTTT.

This clonotype was observed many times. The chain couples TRBV7-9 to TRBJ2-4; 8 bases are a match to TRBD1. The CDR3 has 14 amino acids. V gave up 2 bases and J gave up 5 bases; unmatched junction bases: 2. Germline CDR1 is SEHNR and CDR2 is FQNEAQ (reference sequence). Written as DNA, the CDR3 is TGTGCCAGCAGCTTACTACAGGGGGAAAACATTCAGTACTTC. Translating it yields CASSLLQGENIQYF. Full variable domain (outside the CDR3, taken from reference TRBV7-9 and TRBJ2-4): DTGVSQNPRHKITKRGQNVTFRCDPISEHNRLYWYRQTLGQGPEFLTYFQNEAQLEKSRLLSDRFSAERPKGSFSTLEIQRTEQGDSAMYLCASSLLQGENIQYFGAGTRLSVL.

This clonotype is classed as medium-sized. The chain uses TRBV29-1 and TRBJ2-5, with D possibly TRBD1 on 5 matching bases. CDR3 length equals 13 residues. CDR1 is SQVTM and CDR2 is ANQGSEA in the germline V gene. The V end lost 8 bases, the J end lost 7 bases, and 20 bases lay between the germline ends. The CDR3 DNA is TGCAGCTCTGGGGCGGCGGATTGGCCGACCCAGTACTTC. Translation gives CSSGAADWPTQYF. Combining the CDR3 with reference TRBV29-1 and TRBJ2-5 gives the whole variable domain SAVISQKPSRDICQRGTSLTIQCQVDSQVTMMFWYRQQPGQSLTLIATANQGSEATYESGFVIDKFPISRPNLTFSTLTVSNMSPEDSSIYLCSSGAADWPTQYFGPGTRLLVL.

This clonotype was counted at least ten times. The chain is built from TRBV10-2 and TRBJ2-3; D is perhaps TRBD2 (5 bases). V was shortened by 8 bases and J by 10 bases, with 13 bases between the two germline ends. Germline lookup yields CDR1 WSHSY and CDR2 SAAADI. The CDR3 covers 11 residues. The CDR3 sequence is CASGSGIAQYF. In nucleotides, the CDR3 is TGCGCCAGCGGGTCGGGAATTGCGCAGTATTTT.

Ten or more counts support this clonotype. This chain joins TRBV20-1 and TRBJ1-1; 8 nucleotides agree with TRBD1. In germline, CDR1 is DFQATT, CDR2 SNEGSKA (reference sequence). Trimming took 6 bases from V and 1 from J; bases not matched to a gene: 10. There are 15 residues in the CDR3. The CDR3 loop reads CSARPPGQANTEAFF. DNA for the CDR3: TGCAGTGCCCGACCTCCGGGACAGGCGAACACTGAAGCTTTCTTT.

This clonotype has at least ten counts. The chain has TRBV6-5 and TRBJ1-5; 10 bases line up with TRBD1. The germline V gene has CDR1 MNHEY and CDR2 SVGAGI. Trimming took 6 bases from V and 2 from J; bases not matched to a gene: 7. CDR3 size: 16 residues. As DNA, the CDR3 is TGTGCCAGCAGCCCGGGGACAGGGGATCGCAATCAGCCCCAGCATTTT. Protein product: CASSPGTGDRNQPQHF.

This clonotype was recorded at least ten times. The V and J genes are TRBV4-1 and TRBJ2-1; either TRBD1 or TRBD2 may supply D (7 bases each). Germline loops: CDR1 MGHRA, CDR2 YSYEKL. The length of the CDR3 is 16 residues. Trimming stripped 2 bases from V and 8 bases from J, with 19 bases between. The CDR3 coding sequence is TGCGCCAGCAGCCAAAATGTTCAGGGGGGGAGAGATGAGCAGTTCTTC. Its protein product is CASSQNVQGGRDEQFF.

Ten or more counts support this clonotype. This chain joins TRBV12-3 or TRBV12-4 and TRBJ1-3, with D unresolved. V lost 8 bases and J lost 0, with 11 bases in between. This CDR3 region has 14 residues. The CDR3 sequence is CASGTDPSGNTIYF. The CDR3 nucleotides read TGTGCCAGCGGTACGGACCCCTCTGGAAACACCATATATTTT.

Ten or more counts support this clonotype. The chain uses TRBV5-6 and TRBJ1-1, with D possibly matching TRBD1 (5 bases). Trimming removed 0 bases at V and 6 bases at J, with 18 bases between. CDR1 SGHDT and CDR2 YYEEEE come from the germline V gene. The CDR3 runs 16 residues. CDR3 amino acids: CASSLEDGGEVAEAFF. CDR3 bases: TGTGCCAGCAGCTTGGAGGACGGGGGAGAAGTGGCTGAAGCTTTCTTT.

This clonotype showed up many times. The V call is TRBV4-1, the J call TRBJ1-2; D is ambiguous. The V end lost 1 base, the J end lost 4 bases, and 10 bases lay between the germline ends. The V gene's germline CDR1 is MGHRA and CDR2 YSYEKL. The CDR3 contains 14 residues. This chain's CDR3 is CASSQVVIGYGYTF. The CDR3 bases are TGCGCCAGCAGCCAAGTGGTAATAGGCTATGGCTACACCTTC.

The rearrangement uses TRBV11-2 and TRBJ1-1, with D unresolved. The germline V gene has CDR1 SGHAT and CDR2 FQNNGV. CDR3 length: 12 amino acids. Trimming shortened V by 1 base and J by 11 bases, and 11 bases separated the two germline ends. CDR3 in amino acids: CASSLGGLQAFF. The CDR3 nucleotides are TGTGCCAGCAGCTTAGGTGGACTACAGGCTTTCTTT.

This clonotype was seen repeatedly, ten times or more. The CDR3 DNA reads as TGTGCCAGCAGCTCCATAGGACGGGTATACGAGCAGTACTTC. Its translation is CASSSIGRVYEQYF. The chain has TRBV7-9 and TRBJ2-7; D is undetermined. Per the germline V gene, CDR1 is SEHNR and CDR2 is FQNEAQ (reference sequence). CDR3 length: 14 residues. Trimming took 4 bases from V and 4 from J, leaving 14 bases between them.

This clonotype is classed as medium-sized (0.01 to 0.1%). V gene TRBV5-1 combines with J gene TRBJ2-5, with D unclear. V was trimmed by 2 bases and J by 1 base, leaving 6 bases between them. Looked up from germline, CDR1 is SGHRS and CDR2 is YFSETQ. CDR3 length: 13 amino acids. The CDR3 spells CASSFGVQETQYF. The DNA of the CDR3 is TGCGCCAGCAGCTTCGGAGTCCAAGAGACCCAGTACTTC.